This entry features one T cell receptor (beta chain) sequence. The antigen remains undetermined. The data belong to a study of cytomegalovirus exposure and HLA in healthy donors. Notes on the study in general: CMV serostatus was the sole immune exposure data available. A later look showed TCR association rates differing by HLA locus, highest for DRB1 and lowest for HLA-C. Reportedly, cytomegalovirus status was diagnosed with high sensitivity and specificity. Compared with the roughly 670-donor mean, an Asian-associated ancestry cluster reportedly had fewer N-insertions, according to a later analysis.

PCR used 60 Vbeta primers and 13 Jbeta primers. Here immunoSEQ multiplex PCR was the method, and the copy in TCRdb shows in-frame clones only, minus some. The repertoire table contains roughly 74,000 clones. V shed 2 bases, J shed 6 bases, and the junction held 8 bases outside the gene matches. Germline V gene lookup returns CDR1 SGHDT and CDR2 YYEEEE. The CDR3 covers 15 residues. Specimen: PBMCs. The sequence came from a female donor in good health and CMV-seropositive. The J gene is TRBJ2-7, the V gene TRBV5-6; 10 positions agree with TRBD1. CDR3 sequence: CASSFSGTGVFEQYF. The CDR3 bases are TGTGCCAGCAGCTTTTCCGGGACAGGGGTGTTCGAGCAGTACTTC.